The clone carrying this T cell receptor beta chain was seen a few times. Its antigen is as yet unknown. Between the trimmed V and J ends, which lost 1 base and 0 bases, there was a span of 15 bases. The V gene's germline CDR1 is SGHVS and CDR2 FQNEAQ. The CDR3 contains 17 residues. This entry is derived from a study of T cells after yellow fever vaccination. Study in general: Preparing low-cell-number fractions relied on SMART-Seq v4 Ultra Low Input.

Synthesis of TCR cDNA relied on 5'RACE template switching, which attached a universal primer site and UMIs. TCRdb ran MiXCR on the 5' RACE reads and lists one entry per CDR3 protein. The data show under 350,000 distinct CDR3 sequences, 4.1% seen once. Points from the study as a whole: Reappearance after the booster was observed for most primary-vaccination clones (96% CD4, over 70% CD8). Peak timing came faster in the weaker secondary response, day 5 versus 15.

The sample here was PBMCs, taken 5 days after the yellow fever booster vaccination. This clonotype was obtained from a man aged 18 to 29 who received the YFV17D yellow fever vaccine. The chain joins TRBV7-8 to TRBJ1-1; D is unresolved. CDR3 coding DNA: TGTGCCAGCAGCTTAGGCTTTCTCCGGGCCGTGAACACTGAAGCTTTCTTT. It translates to CASSLGFLRAVNTEAFF. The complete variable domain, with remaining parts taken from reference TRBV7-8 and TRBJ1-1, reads GAGVSQSPRYKVAKRGQDVALRCDPISGHVSLFWYQQALGQGPEFLTYFQNEAQLDKSGLPSDRFFAERPEGSVSTLKIQRTQQEDSAVYLCASSLGFLRAVNTEAFFGQGTRLTVV.